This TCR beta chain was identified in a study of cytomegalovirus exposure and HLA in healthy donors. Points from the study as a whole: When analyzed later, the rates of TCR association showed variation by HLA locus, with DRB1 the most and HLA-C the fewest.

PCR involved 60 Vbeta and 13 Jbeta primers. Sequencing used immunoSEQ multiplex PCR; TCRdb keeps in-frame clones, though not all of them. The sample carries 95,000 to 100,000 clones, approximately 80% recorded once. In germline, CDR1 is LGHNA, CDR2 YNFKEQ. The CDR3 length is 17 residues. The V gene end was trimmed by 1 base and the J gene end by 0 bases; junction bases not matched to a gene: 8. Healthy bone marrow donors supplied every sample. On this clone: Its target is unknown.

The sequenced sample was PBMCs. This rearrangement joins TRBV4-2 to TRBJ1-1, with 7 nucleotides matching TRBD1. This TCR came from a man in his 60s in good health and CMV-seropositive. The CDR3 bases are TGTGCCAGCAGCCAAGGGACAGGCGGAACCATGAACACTGAAGCTTTCTTT. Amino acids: CASSQGTGGTMNTEAFF.